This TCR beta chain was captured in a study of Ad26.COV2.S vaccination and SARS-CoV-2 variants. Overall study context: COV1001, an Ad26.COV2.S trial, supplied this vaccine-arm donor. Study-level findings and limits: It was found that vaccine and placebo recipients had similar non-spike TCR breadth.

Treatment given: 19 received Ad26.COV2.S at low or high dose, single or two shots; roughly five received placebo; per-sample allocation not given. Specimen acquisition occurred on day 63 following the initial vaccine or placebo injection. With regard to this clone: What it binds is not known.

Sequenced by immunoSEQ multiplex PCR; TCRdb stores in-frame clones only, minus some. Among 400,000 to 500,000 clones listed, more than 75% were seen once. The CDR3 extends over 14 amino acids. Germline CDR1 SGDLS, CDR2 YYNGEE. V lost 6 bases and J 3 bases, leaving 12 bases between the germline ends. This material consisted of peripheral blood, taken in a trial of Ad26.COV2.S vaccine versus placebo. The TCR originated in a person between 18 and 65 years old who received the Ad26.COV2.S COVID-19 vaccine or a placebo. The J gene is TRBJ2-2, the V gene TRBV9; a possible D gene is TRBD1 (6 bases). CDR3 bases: TGTGCCAGCACTTACAGGGAGTACACCGGGGAGCTGTTTTTT. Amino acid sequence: CASTYREYTGELFF.